Listed below are T cell receptor beta chains from one sample, sequenced in a study of cytomegalovirus exposure and HLA in healthy donors. The repertoire was sequenced with immunoSEQ multiplex PCR; TCRdb's copy has only in-frame clones and lacks some. The profile shows approximately 110,000 clones, 74% of them singletons. The sample was PBMCs. All receptors derive from a woman aged 50 to 65 in good health and CMV-seropositive. The CDR3 runs from the conserved cysteine through the conserved F or W. The order of the fields is CDR3 DNA, CDR3 protein, V gene, D gene, J gene, clone size. A D gene is named only where the DNA matches it firmly. Only part of the rows carry a size: once, few, many, or a class if the clone is expanded.

TGTGCCAGCAGCGTTGGGACTAGCGGGGCCGCCTACGAGCAGTACTTC,CASSVGTSGAAYEQYF,TRBV9,TRBD2,TRBJ2-7,.
TGTGCCAGCAGCGTAGGTTCAAATCAGCCCCAGCATTTT,CASSVGSNQPQHF,TRBV9,.,TRBJ1-5,few
TGTGCCAGCATTACTAACCGGGACAGGGACAATGAGCAGTTCTTC,CASITNRDRDNEQFF,TRBV6-7,TRBD1,TRBJ2-1,.
TGCAGCGTTGAAGTATGGCTAGCGGGGGGATCCACAGATACGCAGTATTTT,CSVEVWLAGGSTDTQYF,TRBV29-1,TRBD2,TRBJ2-3,once
TGTGCCAGCAGTGGCAGGATGACTAGCGAAGAGACCCAATACTTC,CASSGRMTSEETQYF,TRBV2,TRBD2,TRBJ2-5,.
TGTGCCAGTAGCCAGACGGTCGGAGGTTGGGGGGAACTGTTTTTT,CASSQTVGGWGELFF,TRBV19,.,TRBJ1-4,.
TGTGCCAGCAGCGTAGCTGGGGGGGGCGGACAGGGCCCTGGAAACACCATATATTTT,CASSVAGGGGQGPGNTIYF,TRBV9,TRBD1,TRBJ1-3,.
TGTGCCAGTGGAACGCAGGGGGGTTATAGCAATCAGCCCCAGCATTTT,CASGTQGGYSNQPQHF,TRBV19,TRBD1,TRBJ1-5,.
TGCGCCAGCAGTGTAGCCTACGAGCAGTACTTC,CASSVAYEQYF,TRBV10-2,.,TRBJ2-7,.
TGTGCCAGTATTGGAGGGGGCTTCACTGAAGCTTTCTTT,CASIGGGFTEAFF,TRBV19,TRBD1,TRBJ1-1,.
TGTGCCAGCAGACCTGGACAGGGGGGAGATACGCAGTATTTT,CASRPGQGGDTQYF,TRBV6-1,TRBD1,TRBJ2-3,once
TGTGCCAGCAGCTTAGGGCTAGCGGGGGGGCACGATGAGCAGTTCTTC,CASSLGLAGGHDEQFF,TRBV11-2,TRBD2,TRBJ2-1,.
TGTGCCAGCAGCGTAGCCATTAGACCGGGGGTTGGGGATCAGCCCCAGCATTTT,CASSVAIRPGVGDQPQHF,TRBV9,.,TRBJ1-5,few
TGTGCCAGAAGCCCCGGGACAGGGACAGCTAATGAAAAACTGTTTTTT,CARSPGTGTANEKLFF,TRBV5-3,TRBD1,TRBJ1-4,.
TGTGCCAGTCGGACAGGGGCTGAAAAACTGTTTTTT,CASRTGAEKLFF,TRBV7-9,TRBD1,TRBJ1-4,.
TGTGCCAGCAGTTTGTCACAGGGGGCCCACGAGCAGTACTTC,CASSLSQGAHEQYF,TRBV27,TRBD1,TRBJ2-7,.
TGTGCCAGCAGCTTGGGACAGGACTACTATGGCTACACCTTC,CASSLGQDYYGYTF,TRBV5-5,.,TRBJ1-2,.
TGTGCCAGCAGCGCTGGGGGGGCCGGGGCAGATACGCAGTATTTT,CASSAGGAGADTQYF,TRBV7-3,.,TRBJ2-3,.
TGTGCCAGCAGCCCTCTTTCGGGGAATTCACCCCTCCACTTT,CASSPLSGNSPLHF,TRBV7-9,.,TRBJ1-6,.
.,CASSSSLGQGMAGELFF,TRBV2,.,TRBJ2-2,.
TGTGCCAGCAGCGTAGCTCGGGGAACAAACACCGGGGAGCTGTTTTTT,CASSVARGTNTGELFF,TRBV9,.,TRBJ2-2,.
TGTGCCAGCAGCCACGAGGCGGGGGGCTACACCTTC,CASSHEAGGYTF,TRBV7-9,.,TRBJ1-2,.
TGTGCCAGCAGCGTTACAGGGCAGAACGAAAAACTGTTTTTT,CASSVTGQNEKLFF,TRBV9,.,TRBJ1-4,.
TGTGCCAGCAGCTTAACTAGTGGCACAGATACGCAGTATTTT,CASSLTSGTDTQYF,TRBV7-9,.,TRBJ2-3,few
TGCGCCAGCAGCCAAGATATCGGGGGGGAGGGGGGAGAGACCCAGTACTTC,CASSQDIGGEGGETQYF,TRBV4-3,TRBD2,TRBJ2-5,.
TGCGCCAGCAGCTTGGGAGGGTCGGGTAACTATGGCTACACCTTC,CASSLGGSGNYGYTF,TRBV5-1,.,TRBJ1-2,.
TGTGCCAGCAGCCGGAGAGGGTGGGGGGGCTCCTACAATGAGCAGTTCTTC,CASSRRGWGGSYNEQFF,TRBV11-2,TRBD2,TRBJ2-1,once
TGTGCCAGCAGCGGGAAGGGGGCCCAAGAGACCCAGTACTTC,CASSGKGAQETQYF,TRBV9,TRBD1,TRBJ2-5,few
TGTGCCAGCAGCTCCCAGGGAACTCTCACTGAAGCTTTCTTT,CASSSQGTLTEAFF,TRBV7-9,.,TRBJ1-1,.
TGCGCCAGCAGTGGGCGCGGATCAGGCAGGGGGCTGACCCCTGCAACTAATGAAAAACTGTTTTTT,CASSGRGSGRGLTPATNEKLFF,TRBV10-2,TRBD1,TRBJ1-4,.
TGTGCCAGCAGTGTCCAGCGGGGGCCATTCGCTGAGCAGTTCTTC,CASSVQRGPFAEQFF,TRBV2,TRBD2,TRBJ2-1,few
TGTGCCGGCCATTATTTTACCTATAATTCACCCCTCCACTTT,CAGHYFTYNSPLHF,TRBV5-4,.,TRBJ1-6,.
TGTGCCAGTAGTAATCCCGGACAGGCAAATTCTAACTATGGCTACACCTTC,CASSNPGQANSNYGYTF,TRBV19,TRBD1,TRBJ1-2,few
TGTGCCAGCAGTTACCGGGCAGGGGATCAGCCCCAGCATTTT,CASSYRAGDQPQHF,TRBV6-5,.,TRBJ1-5,.
TGTGCCATCAGTGAGTCGCGGCTAGCGGGGGAAGAGACCCAGTACTTC,CAISESRLAGEETQYF,TRBV10-3,TRBD2,TRBJ2-5,.
TGTGCCAGCAGCCCTCGAGGCAATCAGCCCCAGCATTTT,CASSPRGNQPQHF,TRBV6-5,.,TRBJ1-5,.
TGTGCCAGCAGCTTAATGGCAGATTACAATGAGCAGTTCTTC,CASSLMADYNEQFF,TRBV7-2,.,TRBJ2-1,.
TGTGCCAGCAGCCTACGACTTTTAATGGGGACAGTGGACAATGAGCAGTTCTTC,CASSLRLLMGTVDNEQFF,TRBV4-2,TRBD1,TRBJ2-1,.
TGCGCCAGCAGCGGGGACAGGTCGGGCCAAGAGACCCAGTACTTC,CASSGDRSGQETQYF,TRBV5-1,TRBD1,TRBJ2-5,.
TGCGCCAGCAGCCAGAGACGGGCTAGCGGGGGGCCAGGCACAGATACGCAGTATTTT,CASSQRRASGGPGTDTQYF,TRBV4-3,TRBD2,TRBJ2-3,once
TGTGCCAGCAGCCGCGACAATGAGCAGTTCTTC,CASSRDNEQFF,TRBV6-5,.,TRBJ2-1,.